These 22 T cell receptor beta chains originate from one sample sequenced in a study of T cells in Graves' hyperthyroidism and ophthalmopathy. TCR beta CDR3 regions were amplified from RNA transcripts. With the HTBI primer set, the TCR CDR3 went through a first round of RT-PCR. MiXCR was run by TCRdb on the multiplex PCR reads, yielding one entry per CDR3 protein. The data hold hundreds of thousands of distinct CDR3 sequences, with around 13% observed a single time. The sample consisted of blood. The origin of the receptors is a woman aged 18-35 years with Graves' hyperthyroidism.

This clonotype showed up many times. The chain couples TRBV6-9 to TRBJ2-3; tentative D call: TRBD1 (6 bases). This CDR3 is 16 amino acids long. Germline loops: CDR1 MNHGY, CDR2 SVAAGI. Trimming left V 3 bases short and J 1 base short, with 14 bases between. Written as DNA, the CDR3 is TGTGCCAGCAGTTACAGGGGCGTTATGGGCACAGATACGCAGTATTTT. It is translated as CASSYRGVMGTDTQYF.

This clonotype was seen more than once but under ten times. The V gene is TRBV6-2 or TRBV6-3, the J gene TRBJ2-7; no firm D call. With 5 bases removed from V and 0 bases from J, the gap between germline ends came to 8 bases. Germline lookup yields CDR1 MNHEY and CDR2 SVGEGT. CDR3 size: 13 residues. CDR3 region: CASSTPRSYEQYF. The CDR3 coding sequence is TGTGCCAGCAGTACCCCCCGCTCCTACGAGCAGTACTTC.

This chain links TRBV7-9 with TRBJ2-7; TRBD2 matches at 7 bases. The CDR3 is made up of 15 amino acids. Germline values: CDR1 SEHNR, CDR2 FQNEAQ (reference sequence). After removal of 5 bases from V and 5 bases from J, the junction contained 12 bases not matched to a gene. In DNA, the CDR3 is TGTGCCAGCAGCCCATTCGGCGGGAGTGTCGACGAGCAGTACTTC. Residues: CASSPFGGSVDEQYF.

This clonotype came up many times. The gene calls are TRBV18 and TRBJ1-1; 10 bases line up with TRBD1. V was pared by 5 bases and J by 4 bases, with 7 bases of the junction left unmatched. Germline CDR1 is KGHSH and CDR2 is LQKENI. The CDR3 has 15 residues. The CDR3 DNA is TGTGCCAGCTCAGCTGACAGGGGGCACGGCACTGAAGCTTTCTTT. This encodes CASSADRGHGTEAFF.

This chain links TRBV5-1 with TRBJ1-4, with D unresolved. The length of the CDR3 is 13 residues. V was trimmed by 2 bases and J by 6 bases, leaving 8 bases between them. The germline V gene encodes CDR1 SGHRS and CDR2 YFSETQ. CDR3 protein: CASSFGHDEKLFF. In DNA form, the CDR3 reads TGCGCCAGCAGCTTCGGGCACGATGAAAAACTGTTTTTT.

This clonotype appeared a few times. The CDR3 spells CASSWTSGSGETQYF. The CDR3 DNA reads TGTGCCAGCAGCTGGACTAGCGGGAGTGGGGAGACCCAGTACTTC. V and J are TRBV5-4 and TRBJ2-5; 13 bases are a match to TRBD2. V lost 3 bases, J lost 5 bases, and 4 bases stayed unmatched. From germline, CDR1 is SGHNT and CDR2 YYREEE (reference sequence). CDR3 length equals 15 residues. Looking up the rest from reference TRBV5-4 and TRBJ2-5 gives the full variable domain: ETGVTQSPTHLIKTRGQQVTLRCSSQSGHNTVSWYQQALGQGPQFIFQYYREEENGRGNFPPRFSGLQFPNYSSELNVNALELDDSALYLCASSWTSGSGETQYFGPGTRLLVL.

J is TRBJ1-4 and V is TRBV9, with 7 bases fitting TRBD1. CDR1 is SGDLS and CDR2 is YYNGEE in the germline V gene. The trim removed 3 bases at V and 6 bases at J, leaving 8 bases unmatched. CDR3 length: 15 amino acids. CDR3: CASSATTGSHEKLFF. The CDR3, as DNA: TGTGCCAGCAGCGCAACGACAGGGAGTCATGAAAAACTGTTTTTT.

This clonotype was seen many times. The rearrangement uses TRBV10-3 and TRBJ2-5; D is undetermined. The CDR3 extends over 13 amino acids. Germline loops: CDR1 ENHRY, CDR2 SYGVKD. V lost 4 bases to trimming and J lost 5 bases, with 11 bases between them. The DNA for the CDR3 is TGTGCCATCAGTGCCCCGTGGATGGAGACCCAGTACTTC. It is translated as CAISAPWMETQYF.

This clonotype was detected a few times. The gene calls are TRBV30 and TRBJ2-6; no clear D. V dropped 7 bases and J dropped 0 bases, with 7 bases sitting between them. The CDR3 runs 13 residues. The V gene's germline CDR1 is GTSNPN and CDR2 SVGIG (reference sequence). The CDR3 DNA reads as TGTGCCTTCGGGTACTCTGGGGCCAACGTCCTGACTTTC. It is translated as CAFGYSGANVLTF.

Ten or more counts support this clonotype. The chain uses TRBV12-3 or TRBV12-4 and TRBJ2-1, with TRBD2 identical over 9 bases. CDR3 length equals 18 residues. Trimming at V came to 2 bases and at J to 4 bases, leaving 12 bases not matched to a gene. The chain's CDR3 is CASSLRGAGGPLYNEQFF. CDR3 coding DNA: TGTGCCAGCAGTTTAAGGGGGGCGGGAGGGCCCTTGTACAATGAGCAGTTCTTC.

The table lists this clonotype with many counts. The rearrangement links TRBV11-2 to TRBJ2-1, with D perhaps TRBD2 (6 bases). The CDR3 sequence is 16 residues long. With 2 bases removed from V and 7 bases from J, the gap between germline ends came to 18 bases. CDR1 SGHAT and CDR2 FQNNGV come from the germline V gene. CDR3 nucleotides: TGTGCCAGCAGCTTAATGCTCGAGGAGGGGTTGAATGAGCAGTTCTTC. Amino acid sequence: CASSLMLEEGLNEQFF.

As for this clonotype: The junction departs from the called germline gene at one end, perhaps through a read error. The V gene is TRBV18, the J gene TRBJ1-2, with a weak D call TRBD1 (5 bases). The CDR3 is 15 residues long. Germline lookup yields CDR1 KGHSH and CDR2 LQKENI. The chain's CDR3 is CASSPRDRTIYGYAF. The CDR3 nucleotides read TGTGCCAGCTCACCAAGAGACAGAACAATCTATGGCTACGCCTTC. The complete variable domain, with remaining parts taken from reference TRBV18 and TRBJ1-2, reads NAGVMQNPRHLVRRRGQEARLRCSPMKGHSHVYWYRQLPEEGLKFMVYLQKENIIDESGMPKERFSAEFPKEGPSILRIQQVVRGDSAAYFCASSPRDRTIYGYAFGSGTRLTVV.

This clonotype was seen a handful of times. The DNA for the CDR3 is TGTGCCAGCAGTATCCAACCCGGGCCCCAGCATTTT. Translation gives CASSIQPGPQHF. This chain joins TRBV12-3 or TRBV12-4 and TRBJ1-5, with D uncertain. Trimming stripped 5 bases from V and 9 bases from J, with 11 bases between. The CDR3 has 12 amino acids.

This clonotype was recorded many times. Here the CDR3 reads CASSQAQIQETQYF. CDR3 DNA: TGTGCCAGCAGCCAAGCACAGATTCAAGAGACCCAGTACTTC. The chain couples TRBV3-1 to TRBJ2-5; D not certain. Trimming left V 1 base short and J 2 bases short, with 8 bases between. The length of the CDR3 is 14 residues. The germline V gene has CDR1 LGHDT and CDR2 YNNKEL (reference sequence).

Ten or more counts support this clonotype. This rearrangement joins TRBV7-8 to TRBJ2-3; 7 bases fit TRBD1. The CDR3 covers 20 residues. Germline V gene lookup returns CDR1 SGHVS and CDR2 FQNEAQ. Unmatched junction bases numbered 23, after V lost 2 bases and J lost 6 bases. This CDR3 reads CASSLPTGTEQMNYKDTQYF. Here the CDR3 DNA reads TGTGCCAGCAGCTTACCGACTGGGACAGAGCAGATGAATTATAAGGATACGCAGTATTTT.

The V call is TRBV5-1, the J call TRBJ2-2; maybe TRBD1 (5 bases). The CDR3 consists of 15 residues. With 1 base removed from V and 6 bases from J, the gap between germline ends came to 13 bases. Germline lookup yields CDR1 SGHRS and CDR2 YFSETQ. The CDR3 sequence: CASSLIRAKAGELFF. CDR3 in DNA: TGCGCCAGCAGCTTGATCAGGGCAAAGGCCGGGGAGCTGTTTTTT.

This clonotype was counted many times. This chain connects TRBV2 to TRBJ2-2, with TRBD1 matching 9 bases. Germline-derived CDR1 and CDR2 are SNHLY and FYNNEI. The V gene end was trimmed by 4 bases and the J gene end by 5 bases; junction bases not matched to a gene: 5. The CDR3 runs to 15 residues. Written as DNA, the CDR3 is TGTGCCAGCAGTGGACAGGGGACAGGGACCGGGGAGCTGTTTTTT. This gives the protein CASSGQGTGTGELFF.

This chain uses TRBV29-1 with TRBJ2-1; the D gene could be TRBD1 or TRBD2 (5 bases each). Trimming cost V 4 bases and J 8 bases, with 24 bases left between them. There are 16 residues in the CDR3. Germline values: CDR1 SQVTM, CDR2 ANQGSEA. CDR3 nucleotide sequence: TGCAGCGTTGCCAACACCGGGACGTCGATCGGGGATGAGCAGTTCTTC. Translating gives CSVANTGTSIGDEQFF.

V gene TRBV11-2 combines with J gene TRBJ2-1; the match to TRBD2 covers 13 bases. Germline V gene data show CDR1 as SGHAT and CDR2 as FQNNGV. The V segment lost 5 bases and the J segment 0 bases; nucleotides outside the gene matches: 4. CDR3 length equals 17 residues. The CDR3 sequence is CASSRRTSGSSYNEQFF. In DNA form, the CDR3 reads TGTGCCAGCAGCAGACGGACTAGCGGGAGCTCCTACAATGAGCAGTTCTTC.

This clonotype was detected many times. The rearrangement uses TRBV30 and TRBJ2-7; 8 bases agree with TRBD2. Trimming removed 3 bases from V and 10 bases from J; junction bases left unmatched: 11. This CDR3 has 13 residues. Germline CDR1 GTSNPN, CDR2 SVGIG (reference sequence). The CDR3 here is CAWRGTRASDQYF. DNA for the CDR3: TGTGCCTGGAGAGGGACTAGAGCTTCAGATCAGTACTTC.

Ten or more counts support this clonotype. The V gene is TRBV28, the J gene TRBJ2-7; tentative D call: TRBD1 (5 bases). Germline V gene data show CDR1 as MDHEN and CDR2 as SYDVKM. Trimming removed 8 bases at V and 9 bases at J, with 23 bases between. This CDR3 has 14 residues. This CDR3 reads CASQGPSISSGQYF. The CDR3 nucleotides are TGTGCCAGCCAGGGTCCTTCGATTTCGTCCGGGCAGTACTTC.

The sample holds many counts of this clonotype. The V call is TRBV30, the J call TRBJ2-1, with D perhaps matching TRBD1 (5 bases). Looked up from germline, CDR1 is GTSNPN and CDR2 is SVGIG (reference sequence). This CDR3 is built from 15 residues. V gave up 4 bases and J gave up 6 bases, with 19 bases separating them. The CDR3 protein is CAWNLLEKTGNEQFF. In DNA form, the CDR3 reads TGTGCCTGGAACCTTCTGGAGAAAACAGGCAATGAGCAGTTCTTC.